Sequencing of this T cell receptor beta chain was carried out in a study of blood T cell repertoires in COVID-19. TCRdb keeps only in-frame clones here, not all; method: immunoSEQ multiplex PCR. The data hold 7,000 to 10,000 clones, with about 90% observed a single time. CDR1 and CDR2 (germline): SQVTM, ANQGSEA. V shed 8 bases and J shed 2 bases, with 13 bases lying between them. The CDR3 runs to 12 residues. The V call is TRBV29-1, the J call TRBJ2-7, with no clear D. The sequenced sample consisted of peripheral blood. The sequence was obtained from a woman aged 45-65 years with active or convalescent COVID-19. The CDR3 sequence: CSFRARAYEQYF. The CDR3 bases are TGCAGCTTCAGAGCGAGAGCCTACGAGCAGTACTTC.